The text below deals with one T cell receptor (beta chain). This record belongs to a study of blood T cell repertoires in COVID-19. Looked up from germline, CDR1 is MNHEY and CDR2 is SVGAGI. The ends lost 6 bases at V and 10 bases at J; junction bases unmatched: 6. This CDR3 region has 13 residues. Produced via immunoSEQ multiplex PCR; TCRdb's table is partial and in-frame only. The sample has approximately 250,000 clones, over 70% seen once. The source material was peripheral blood. The source is a woman in her 70s with COVID-19, enrolled during active disease. The chain recombines TRBV6-5 with TRBJ2-1; TRBD2 agrees at 10 bases. The CDR3 bases are TGTGCCAGCAGCAGGACTAGCGGACGCGAGCAGTTCTTC. Translated: CASSRTSGREQFF.